Listed below are T cell receptor beta chains from one sample, sequenced in a study of T cell responses to AZD1222 COVID-19 vaccine. Here immunoSEQ multiplex PCR was the method, and the copy in TCRdb shows in-frame clones only, minus some. Of 85,000 or so clones listed, around 84% are singletons. Source: peripheral blood, taken 28 days after the second AZD1222 dose. These receptor sequences come from an adult who received the AZD1222 COVID-19 vaccine. CDR3s include the opening cysteine and the closing phenylalanine or tryptophan. D genes are given only for firm matches. Clone size appears in some rows only: once, few, many, or a class for an expanded clone.

j_call: TRBJ1-1; d_call: TRBD1; v_call: TRBV27; cdr3_length: 15; clone_size: .; cdr3_nt: TGTGCCAGCAGTTTTGGGGACAGGGGGCACACTGAAGCTTTCTTT; cdr3_aa: CASSFGDRGHTEAFF
j_call: TRBJ2-7; d_call: TRBD2; v_call: TRBV5-4; cdr3_length: 17; clone_size: .; cdr3_nt: TGTGCCAGCAGCTTGTGGGGGAGGGGACTAACGGGCTACGAGCAGTACTTC; cdr3_aa: CASSLWGRGLTGYEQYF
j_call: TRBJ2-1; d_call: TRBD2; v_call: TRBV4-2; cdr3_length: 17; clone_size: .; cdr3_nt: TGTGCCAGCAGCCAAGATAGCGGGGGGACGGGAAGCGATGAGCAGTTCTTC; cdr3_aa: CASSQDSGGTGSDEQFF
j_call: TRBJ2-1; d_call: TRBD2; v_call: TRBV3-1/TRBV3-2; cdr3_length: 14; clone_size: .; cdr3_nt: TGTGCCAGCAGCTCCGGGGGGGTCTACAATGAGCAGTTCTTC; cdr3_aa: CASSSGGVYNEQFF
j_call: TRBJ2-2; d_call: .; v_call: TRBV7-6; cdr3_length: 16; clone_size: .; cdr3_nt: TGTGCCAGCAGCTTAGCGGCCCCAGGGGACACCGGGGAGCTGTTTTTT; cdr3_aa: CASSLAAPGDTGELFF
j_call: TRBJ1-6; d_call: TRBD1; v_call: TRBV7-9; cdr3_length: 15; clone_size: once; cdr3_nt: TGTGCCAGCGCCGGCCCGTCAGGGGGCTGGTCACCCCTCCATTTT; cdr3_aa: CASAGPSGGWSPLHF
j_call: TRBJ2-3; d_call: .; v_call: TRBV25-1; cdr3_length: 15; clone_size: once; cdr3_nt: TGTGCCAGCAGTGCCGGGCCCGGGGACGCAAATACGCAGTATTTT; cdr3_aa: CASSAGPGDANTQYF
j_call: TRBJ2-1; d_call: .; v_call: TRBV30; cdr3_length: 14; clone_size: .; cdr3_nt: TGTGCCTCCCTCCAGGGCGAGCGCTACAATGAGCAGTTCTTC; cdr3_aa: CASLQGERYNEQFF
j_call: TRBJ2-7; d_call: .; v_call: TRBV10-2; cdr3_length: 14; clone_size: .; cdr3_nt: TGCGCCAGCACACCCAGACAGCCCGTGGACGAGCAGTACTTC; cdr3_aa: CASTPRQPVDEQYF
j_call: TRBJ2-1; d_call: .; v_call: TRBV4-1; cdr3_length: 16; clone_size: .; cdr3_nt: TGCGCCAGCAGCCTGACTGACGCCAGCTCCTACAATGAGCAGTTCTTC; cdr3_aa: CASSLTDASSYNEQFF
j_call: TRBJ2-2; d_call: .; v_call: TRBV28; cdr3_length: 16; clone_size: .; cdr3_nt: TGTGCCAGCAGACCCGGGGGACCCGCTAACACCGGGGAGCTGTTTTTT; cdr3_aa: CASRPGGPANTGELFF
j_call: TRBJ1-4; d_call: .; v_call: TRBV27; cdr3_length: 17; clone_size: .; cdr3_nt: TGTGCCAGCAGTTTACCACTCCTCAGGGGCCTGGAAGAAAAACTGTTTTTT; cdr3_aa: CASSLPLLRGLEEKLFF
j_call: TRBJ2-7; d_call: TRBD2; v_call: TRBV27; cdr3_length: 15; clone_size: few; cdr3_nt: TGTGCCAGCAGTACACCGGGACTAGCGGTCTACGAGCAGTACTTC; cdr3_aa: CASSTPGLAVYEQYF
j_call: TRBJ2-3; d_call: .; v_call: TRBV19; cdr3_length: 12; clone_size: once; cdr3_nt: TGTGCCAGTAGTATTAATGGAGATACGCAGTATTTT; cdr3_aa: CASSINGDTQYF
j_call: TRBJ1-5; d_call: TRBD1; v_call: TRBV19; cdr3_length: 15; clone_size: .; cdr3_nt: TGTGCCAGTAGATTCGACAGGGCCGGATATCAGCCCCAGCATTTT; cdr3_aa: CASRFDRAGYQPQHF